The 17 T cell receptor beta chains presented below share a single source sample, sequenced in a study of spatial heterogeneity in lung cancer. General observations from the study: Tumors with more nonsynonymous mutations had more expanded intratumoral alpha and beta TCRs.

These receptors' targets are unknown. The time point here: sample taken at primary tumor resection. MiXCR was run by TCRdb on the 5' RACE reads, yielding one entry per CDR3 protein. The data contain about 100,000 distinct CDR3 sequences, about 4.4% of them singletons. The starting material was lung tumor tissue, obtained at surgery. The origin of the receptors is a male donor with early-stage non-small cell lung cancer.

Judged by abundance, this clonotype is medium-sized (0.01 to 0.1%). This chain uses TRBV20-1 with TRBJ1-4, with no clear D. The V gene lost 0 bases and the J gene lost 8 bases, with 10 bases spanning the gap. The CDR3 length is 13 residues. In germline, CDR1 is DFQATT, CDR2 SNEGSKA (reference sequence). CDR3 region: CSARDLTDEKLFF. The DNA of the CDR3 is TGCAGTGCTAGAGATCTCACTGACGAAAAACTGTTTTTT.

This clonotype was seen at least ten times. The genes are TRBV4-1 and TRBJ2-2; D gene unclear. Germline V gene lookup returns CDR1 MGHRA and CDR2 YSYEKL. V lost 0 bases to trimming and J lost 6 bases, with 14 bases between them. CDR3 length equals 16 residues. CDR3 loop: CASSQEGPSQPGELFF. DNA for the CDR3: TGCGCCAGCAGCCAAGAAGGGCCTTCACAGCCCGGGGAGCTGTTTTTT.

This clonotype showed up just a few times. The J gene is TRBJ2-3, the V gene TRBV7-9, with TRBD2 identical over 14 bases. Germline V CDR1 and CDR2: SEHNR, FQNEAQ (reference sequence). The ends lost 3 bases at V and 2 bases at J; junction bases unmatched: 4. The length of the CDR3 is 17 residues. The DNA for the CDR3 is TGTGCCAGCAGCTTGGGACTAGCGGGAGTGAACACAGATACGCAGTATTTT. This sequence encodes CASSLGLAGVNTDTQYF.

There are many counts of this clonotype. V gene TRBV5-1 combines with J gene TRBJ2-7; possible D gene TRBD2, 5 bases. Trimming pared 0 bases from V and 5 bases from J, leaving 15 bases between. CDR1 is SGHRS and CDR2 is YFSETQ in the germline V gene. This CDR3 has 15 residues. Here the CDR3 reads CASSLDAGLFNEQYF. The DNA of the CDR3 is TGCGCCAGCAGCTTGGACGCCGGACTGTTCAACGAGCAGTACTTC.

This clonotype appeared many times. This sequence joins TRBV10-3 and TRBJ2-3; D perhaps matches TRBD1 (5 bases). CDR1 and CDR2 from the germline V gene are ENHRY and SYGVKD. This CDR3 region has 13 residues. V lost 3 bases to trimming and J lost 5 bases, with 9 bases between them. The CDR3 reads CAISDREQDTQYF. As DNA, the CDR3 is TGTGCCATCAGTGACAGGGAACAAGATACGCAGTATTTT.

V gene TRBV6-5 combines with J gene TRBJ2-7; 7 bases fit TRBD2. CDR3 length equals 12 residues. V lost 7 bases and J lost 9; bases outside the gene matches: 9. Looked up from germline, CDR1 is MNHEY and CDR2 is SVGAGI. The DNA of the CDR3 is TGTGCCAGCAACGACGGGAGCGGGACGCAGTACTTC. Protein product: CASNDGSGTQYF.

This clonotype was found many times. The chain employs TRBV5-6 and TRBJ2-1; D may be TRBD2 (5 bases). The V and J ends lost 0 bases and 4 bases respectively, with 11 bases between them. The CDR3 covers 15 residues. Germline assignment: CDR1 SGHDT and CDR2 YYEEEE. The CDR3 DNA follows: TGTGCCAGCAGCTTGGCCGGTGGGAGATACAATGAGCAGTTCTTC. Amino acids: CASSLAGGRYNEQFF.

The genes are TRBV6-5 and TRBJ1-4; a weak D match, TRBD1 (5 bases). CDR1 is MNHEY and CDR2 is SVGAGI in the germline V gene. Deletions cut 7 bases from V and 7 bases from J, with 13 bases between. This CDR3 region has 13 residues. CDR3 in DNA: TGTGCCAGCAAACGCCAGGGCGGTGAAAAACTGTTTTTT. This translates into CASKRQGGEKLFF.

This clonotype was seen many times. The J gene is TRBJ2-2, the V gene TRBV4-1; perhaps D is TRBD1 or TRBD2 (5 bases each). The CDR3 spans 18 residues. The germline V gene has CDR1 MGHRA and CDR2 YSYEKL. V shed 4 bases and J shed 0 bases, with 18 bases lying between them. The CDR3 DNA reads TGCGCCAGCAGCCCCATTGGGGGAAAAGATACGAACACCGGGGAGCTGTTTTTT. It is translated as CASSPIGGKDTNTGELFF.

This clonotype was seen at least ten times. The chain is built from TRBV5-1 and TRBJ2-1; D unclear. Germline V gives CDR1 SGHRS, CDR2 YFSETQ. The CDR3 runs 15 residues. V was trimmed by 4 bases and J by 9 bases, leaving 20 bases between them. CDR3: CASSRSARLVGEQFF. The CDR3 DNA follows: TGCGCCAGCAGCCGCTCAGCAAGGCTAGTTGGTGAGCAGTTCTTC. The whole variable domain, filled in from reference TRBV5-1 and TRBJ2-1, reads KAGVTQTPRYLIKTRGQQVTLSCSPISGHRSVSWYQQTPGQGLQFLFEYFSETQRNKGNFPGRFSGRQFSNSRSEMNVSTLELGDSALYLCASSRSARLVGEQFFGPGTRLTVL.

This clonotype occurred many times. This CDR3 reads CASSSSNQGSTGELFF. CDR3 sequence (DNA): TGTGCCAGCAGCTCCAGCAACCAGGGCAGCACCGGGGAGCTGTTTTTT. The chain couples TRBV7-6 to TRBJ2-2, with D tentatively TRBD1 (5 bases). Germline values: CDR1 SGHVS, CDR2 FNYEAQ. The V end lost 4 bases, the J end lost 4 bases, and 16 bases lay between the germline ends. The CDR3 is 16 amino acids.

Turning to this clonotype: A much larger clone differs by one base, so this may be a read error. The rearrangement joins TRBV12-3 or TRBV12-4 to TRBJ1-5, with D tentatively TRBD1 (5 bases). V shed 5 bases and J shed 9 bases, with 14 bases lying between them. The CDR3 consists of 13 residues. The CDR3 coding sequence is TGTGCCAGCAGTCCGGGACTCCCCAGGCCCCAGCATTTT. It codes for CASSPGLPRPQHF.

This chain's CDR3 is CSARADSGETDTQYF. For the CDR3, the DNA is TGCAGTGCTAGGGCGGACTCGGGAGAAACAGATACGCAGTATTTT. The gene calls are TRBV20-1 and TRBJ2-3; perhaps TRBD2 as D (6 bases). Germline-derived CDR1 and CDR2 are DFQATT and SNEGSKA (reference sequence). V shed 3 bases and J shed 3 bases, with 16 bases lying between them. The CDR3 totals 15 residues.

This clonotype has just one count. V is TRBV27 and J is TRBJ1-3, with 8 bases fitting TRBD1. Germline CDR1 reads MNHEY; CDR2 reads SMNVEV (reference sequence). This CDR3 is built from 15 residues. Trimming removed 6 bases from V and 3 bases from J; junction bases left unmatched: 7. CDR3 protein: CASRGQGAYGNTIYF. The CDR3 bases are TGTGCCAGCAGGGGTCAGGGGGCGTATGGAAACACCATATATTTT.

This clonotype was counted at least ten times. The chain uses TRBV7-9 and TRBJ2-1, with D perhaps matching TRBD2 (5 bases). This CDR3 comprises 14 residues. The ends were cut back, 8 bases at V and 9 bases at J, with 20 bases in the middle. From germline, CDR1 is SEHNR and CDR2 FQNEAQ (reference sequence). The CDR3 is CASGAGKDGGEQFF. In DNA form, the CDR3 reads TGTGCCAGCGGAGCCGGGAAAGACGGTGGTGAGCAGTTCTTC.

This clonotype was counted ten times or more. The CDR3 reads CASKQSEGPQHF. The CDR3 bases are TGTGCCAGTAAACAGTCTGAAGGGCCCCAGCATTTT. This chain uses TRBV2 with TRBJ1-5; no definite D call. With 9 bases removed from V and 9 bases from J, the gap between germline ends came to 15 bases. There are 12 residues in the CDR3. CDR1 is SNHLY and CDR2 is FYNNEI in the germline V gene.

The V gene is TRBV4-1, the J gene TRBJ2-2; a weak D match, TRBD1 (5 bases). The CDR3 contains 16 residues. Trimming cost V 0 bases and J 6 bases, with 14 bases left between them. In germline, CDR1 is MGHRA, CDR2 YSYEKL. The CDR3 here is CASSQDVSRAAGELFF. CDR3 DNA sequence: TGCGCCAGCAGCCAAGATGTTTCCAGGGCTGCCGGGGAGCTGTTTTTT.